What follows describes a single TCR beta chain. Its matching antigen is unknown. This may be a read error, as it is one base from a much larger clone. Primed by a sample-barcoded 5' primer and a J-beta primer mix, a second PCR proceeded for 7 to 11 cycles. There were at least 2.5 million CDR3-containing paired-end reads obtained from each sample. MiXCR, run by TCRdb on the 5' RACE reads, gives a single entry per CDR3 protein. In the table there are about 1 million distinct CDR3 sequences, 40% to 45% of which are singletons. CDR3 length: 16 residues. Germline lookup yields CDR1 SQVTM and CDR2 ANQGSEA. This entry belongs to a study of blood T cells in healthy people across ages. Study findings and constraints: Any conclusive comparison of naive versus antigen-experienced cells was prevented by using unsorted PBMCs. Possibly, changes in expanded clonotypes were confounded because donor CMV status was unknown.

The V and J genes are TRBV29-1 and TRBJ1-2; possible D gene TRBD1, 6 bases. The TCR originated in a woman aged 55 to 70 in good health. Sequenced input: blood. DNA for the CDR3: TGCAACGTTGATGATGGGGGCGCGGGTTCTCAATATGGCTACACCTTC. It encodes CNVDDGGAGSQYGYTF.